Below are 15 T cell receptor beta chains sequenced from a single sample in a study of CXCR3-negative and CXCR3-positive naive CD8 T cells. The study's findings and limits: CXCR3-positive naive cells carried more hydrophobic TRB CDR3s than CXCR3-negative ones.

The libraries of TRB cDNA were constructed through 5' RACE using UMI labels. TCRdb re-analyzed the 5' RACE reads; it lists each CDR3 protein once, without DNA. Its table lists tens of thousands of distinct CDR3 sequences. Their antigen targets remain unknown. The sequencing input was naive CXCR3+ CD8+ T cells from blood. Sample subset: CD45RO-CCR7+CD27+CD95- naive CD8+ T cells expressing CXCR3 (TNR3+). These receptors all stem from a human donor in good health. Some clones in this sample may be carry-over from other donors' samples.

This chain uses TRBV29-1 with TRBJ2-5; with no DNA, the TCRdb D assignment of TRBD1 cannot be verified. The CDR3 runs to 12 residues. The germline gives CDR1 SQVTM, CDR2 ANQGSEA. CDR3: CSVAPGSETQYF.

The chain uses TRBV4-3 and TRBJ1-1; TCRdb selects TRBD1, and the lack of DNA leaves this call unchecked. The CDR3 loop spans 18 amino acids. Per germline, CDR1 LGHNA and CDR2 YSLEER. CDR3 protein: CASSQGHRTHRLGAEAFF.

The CDR3: CAGHRDSETEAFF. The rearrangement uses TRBV6-2 or TRBV6-3 and TRBJ1-1; there is no DNA to check the TCRdb D call of TRBD1. Germline V lookup: CDR1 MNHEY, CDR2 SVGEGT. The CDR3 loop spans 13 amino acids.

The genes are TRBV5-1 and TRBJ2-7; TCRdb designates TRBD1, a call that cannot be tested without DNA. The germline CDR1 and CDR2 sequences are SGHRS and YFSETQ. This CDR3 is 15 amino acids long. The CDR3 is CASSHGTGYTYEQYF.

The chain employs TRBV28 and TRBJ2-2; TCRdb's D gene call, TRBD2, goes unchecked for lack of DNA. The germline V gene encodes CDR1 MDHEN and CDR2 SYDVKM. The CDR3 contains 20 residues. The CDR3 is CASSFGNGAGGFANTGELFF.

V and J are TRBV29-1 and TRBJ2-1; no DNA is available, so the TRBD2 call from TCRdb remains unchecked. The CDR3 has 16 residues. Germline CDR1 reads SQVTM; CDR2 reads ANQGSEA. The CDR3 sequence is CSVAKAGTSAYNEQFF.

The CDR3 spells CASSYLGGGAQSYNEQFF. This rearrangement joins TRBV6-5 to TRBJ2-1; no DNA is available, so the TRBD2 call from TCRdb remains unchecked. The CDR3 extends over 18 amino acids. The V gene's germline CDR1 is MNHEY and CDR2 SVGAGI.

The CDR3 loop is CAISESRETDEQYF. The chain links TRBV10-3 to TRBJ2-7; TCRdb calls TRBD2, which cannot be checked without DNA. The CDR3 extends over 14 amino acids. Germline V lookup: CDR1 ENHRY, CDR2 SYGVKD.

The rearrangement uses TRBV14 and TRBJ2-1. This CDR3 contains 11 residues. Germline V CDR1 and CDR2: SGHDN, FVKESK. The CDR3 here is CASSHSVVQFF.

The rearrangement uses TRBV5-1 and TRBJ2-7; TCRdb indicates TRBD1, and absent DNA this call remains unverified. In germline, CDR1 is SGHRS, CDR2 YFSETQ. This CDR3 region has 14 residues. This chain's CDR3 is CASSLGQGADEQYF.

The CDR3 loop is CASSFASGRVGAGTDTQYF. This chain connects TRBV7-3 to TRBJ2-3; without DNA, the TCRdb call of TRBD2 cannot be checked. The CDR3 is 19 residues long. Germline CDR1 and CDR2: SGHTA and FQGTGA.

This chain connects TRBV5-4 to TRBJ2-7; the D gene TCRdb calls, TRBD1, cannot be checked with no DNA. CDR3 length equals 12 residues. Germline CDR1 and CDR2: SGHNT and YYREEE (reference sequence). Here the CDR3 reads CASSLEGDEQYF. The whole variable domain, remainder taken from reference TRBV5-4 and TRBJ2-7, is ETGVTQSPTHLIKTRGQQVTLRCSSQSGHNTVSWYQQALGQGPQFIFQYYREEENGRGNFPPRFSGLQFPNYSSELNVNALELDDSALYLCASSLEGDEQYFGPGTRLTVT.

The chain joins TRBV5-1 to TRBJ2-3. In germline, CDR1 is SGHRS, CDR2 YFSETQ. The CDR3 runs to 14 residues. CDR3 sequence reads: CAGSLTRTTDTQYF.

This chain links TRBV9 with TRBJ2-7; TCRdb designates TRBD1, a call that cannot be tested without DNA. This CDR3 has 12 amino acids. CDR1 and CDR2 from the germline V gene are SGDLS and YYNGEE. The CDR3: CASGGEGYEQYF.

The genes are TRBV4-2 and TRBJ2-7; TCRdb proposes TRBD1, but this gene call is untestable without DNA. This CDR3 region has 15 residues. Germline V gene sequence: CDR1 LGHNA, CDR2 YNFKEQ. CDR3 amino acids: CASSQLQGPSYEQYF.